The rows below give T cell receptor beta chains drawn from one sample of a study of cytomegalovirus exposure and HLA in healthy donors. Libraries were prepared by immunoSEQ multiplex PCR; TCRdb keeps only in-frame clonotypes and omits some of them. The sample records about 56,000 clones, more than 90% being singletons. Sequencing was done on a sample of PBMCs. The origin of the receptors is a young man in good health and CMV-seronegative. The CDR3 runs from the conserved cysteine through the conserved F or W. The D gene is left open where the match is weak. For some rows the clone size is stated as once, few or many, or as a class when expanded; others skip it.

CDR3: CASSVGTGRSYEQYF
DNA: TGTGCCAGCAGCGTCGGGACAGGGCGATCCTACGAGCAGTACTTC
size: once
J: TRBJ2-7
D: TRBD1
V: TRBV11-2

CDR3: CASSPFLSGRNTEAFF
DNA: TGTGCCAGTAGTCCCTTTTTGAGCGGCAGGAACACTGAAGCTTTCTTT
size: NA
J: TRBJ1-1
D: NA
V: TRBV19

CDR3: CASSVAGEGETQYF
DNA: TGTGCCAGCAGCGTAGCGGGAGAGGGAGAGACCCAGTACTTC
size: NA
J: TRBJ2-5
D: NA
V: TRBV9

CDR3: CASSPVPYGYTF
DNA: TGTGCCAGCAGCCCCGTCCCCTATGGCTACACCTTC
size: NA
J: TRBJ1-2
D: NA
V: TRBV11-2

CDR3: CASSQVQDRRNQPQHF
DNA: TGCGCCAGCAGCCAAGTCCAAGACAGGCGCAATCAGCCCCAGCATTTT
size: NA
J: TRBJ1-5
D: NA
V: TRBV4-1

CDR3: CASSFLGGSSNQPQHF
DNA: TGTGCCAGTAGTTTTTTGGGGGGATCGAGCAATCAGCCCCAGCATTTT
size: NA
J: TRBJ1-5
D: NA
V: TRBV19

CDR3: CASSPSVGRAPGELFF
DNA: TGTGCCAGTAGTCCCTCGGTCGGGAGGGCCCCCGGGGAGCTGTTTTTT
size: NA
J: TRBJ2-2
D: TRBD2
V: TRBV19

CDR3: CASSLGGTAYQPQHF
DNA: TGCGCCAGCAGCTTGGGGGGGACAGCATATCAGCCCCAGCATTTT
size: NA
J: TRBJ1-5
D: TRBD1
V: TRBV5-1

CDR3: CASSQSGSRSGEQYF
DNA: TGTGCCAGCAGTCAAAGCGGCTCCCGATCTGGCGAGCAGTACTTC
size: NA
J: TRBJ2-7
D: NA
V: TRBV6-6

CDR3: CASSGSTGVNTEAFF
DNA: TGTGCCAGCAGCGGCTCGACAGGGGTGAACACTGAAGCTTTCTTT
size: NA
J: TRBJ1-1
D: TRBD1
V: TRBV9

CDR3: CASRLTGPNEKLFF
DNA: TGTGCCAGCAGACTGACAGGCCCTAATGAAAAACTGTTTTTT
size: NA
J: TRBJ1-4
D: NA
V: TRBV5-8

CDR3: CASTLGGSGNTIYF
DNA: TGTGCCAGCACACTCGGAGGGTCTGGAAACACCATATATTTT
size: NA
J: TRBJ1-3
D: NA
V: TRBV5-6

CDR3: CAWSSRLEDLQFF
DNA: TGTGCCTGGAGCAGCCGACTAGAGGATTTGCAATTCTTC
size: NA
J: TRBJ2-1
D: NA
V: TRBV30

CDR3: CASSLAQVYGYTF
DNA: TGTGCCAGCAGCTTAGCGCAGGTCTATGGCTACACCTTC
size: NA
J: TRBJ1-2
D: NA
V: TRBV7-9

CDR3: CSAGGTGELFF
DNA: TGCAGCGCCGGGGGCACCGGGGAGCTGTTTTTT
size: NA
J: TRBJ2-2
D: NA
V: TRBV29-1

CDR3: CASSIRGPLNTEAFF
DNA: TGTGCCAGTAGTATTAGAGGGCCACTTAACACTGAAGCTTTCTTT
size: NA
J: TRBJ1-1
D: NA
V: TRBV19

CDR3: CASSPATGGTYEQYF
DNA: TGTGCCAGCTCACCTGCGACAGGGGGCACCTACGAGCAGTACTTC
size: NA
J: TRBJ2-7
D: TRBD1
V: TRBV18

CDR3: CASSSPGGAQGEQYF
DNA: TGTGCCAGCAGTTCCCCAGGGGGAGCCCAAGGAGAGCAGTACTTC
size: NA
J: TRBJ2-7
D: TRBD1
V: TRBV28

CDR3: CASSTTKETQYF
DNA: TGTGCCAGCAGTACTACGAAAGAGACCCAGTACTTC
size: NA
J: TRBJ2-5
D: NA
V: TRBV6-5

CDR3: CASSILGTGGNEQFF
DNA: TGTGCCAGTAGTATTTTGGGGACGGGAGGGAATGAGCAGTTCTTC
size: once
J: TRBJ2-1
D: TRBD2
V: TRBV19

CDR3: CASSGPSYEQYF
DNA: TGTGCCTCTAGCGGTCCATCCTACGAGCAGTACTTC
size: NA
J: TRBJ2-7
D: TRBD2
V: TRBV6-5

CDR3: CASSRTSGTYEQYF
DNA: TGTGCCAGCAGCCGGACTAGCGGGACTTACGAGCAGTACTTC
size: few
J: TRBJ2-7
D: TRBD2
V: TRBV7-2

CDR3: CASSIGKGQGYSNQPQHF
DNA: TGTGCCAGTAGTATAGGAAAGGGACAGGGTTATAGCAATCAGCCCCAGCATTTT
size: NA
J: TRBJ1-5
D: TRBD1
V: TRBV19

CDR3: CASSWGRWGFQETQYF
DNA: TGTGCCAGCAGTTGGGGGCGGTGGGGGTTCCAAGAGACCCAGTACTTC
size: NA
J: TRBJ2-5
D: NA
V: TRBV28

CDR3: CASSLATSGRLRETQYF
DNA: TGTGCCAGCAGCTTAGCGACTAGCGGGAGACTTAGGGAGACCCAGTACTTC
size: NA
J: TRBJ2-5
D: TRBD2
V: TRBV7-8

CDR3: CASSVAGRGSGNTIYF
DNA: TGTGCCAGCAGCGTAGCAGGCAGGGGGTCTGGAAACACCATATATTTT
size: NA
J: TRBJ1-3
D: TRBD1
V: TRBV9

CDR3: CASSLQLAGATSTDTQYF
DNA: TGTGCCAGCAGTTTACAACTAGCGGGAGCCACTAGCACAGATACGCAGTATTTT
size: NA
J: TRBJ2-3
D: TRBD2
V: TRBV27

CDR3: CASSPGTSGSNEQFF
DNA: TGTGCCAGCTCTCCGGGGACTAGCGGGAGTAATGAGCAGTTCTTC
size: NA
J: TRBJ2-1
D: TRBD2
V: TRBV18

CDR3: CASSFSGGTGGEQYF
DNA: TGTGCCAGCAGTTTTTCAGGGGGCACCGGGGGCGAGCAGTACTTC
size: NA
J: TRBJ2-7
D: TRBD1
V: TRBV27

CDR3: CASSQSSGTGRYEQYF
DNA: TGTGCCAGCAGCCAATCTTCCGGGACAGGGCGCTACGAGCAGTACTTC
size: NA
J: TRBJ2-7
D: TRBD1
V: TRBV16

CDR3: CASSAGDYSTTELFF
DNA: TGTGCCAGCAGCGCCGGGGACTATTCGACAACGGAGCTGTTTTTT
size: NA
J: TRBJ2-2
D: TRBD2
V: TRBV5-6